This T cell receptor (beta chain) was profiled in a study of blood T cell repertoires in COVID-19. Across the study: Samples taken during acute and convalescent COVID-19 were collected in the United States, Italy and Spain. Sources were T cells, B-cell-depleted T cells, or PBMCs; the material itself was cDNA or gDNA.

Measured with immunoSEQ multiplex PCR; TCRdb has only the in-frame clones, and not every one. The sample lists around 60,000 clones, approximately 80% occurring once. The CDR3 has 17 residues. Trimming shortened V by 1 base and J by 0 bases, and 15 bases separated the two germline ends. Germline loops: CDR1 MNHNS, CDR2 SASEGT. Sequencing was carried out using peripheral blood. The gene calls are TRBV6-1 and TRBJ1-1, with unresolved D. The clonotype comes from a man older than 75 with acute or convalescent COVID-19. CDR3 protein: CASSEGVSSILNTEAFF. The CDR3 DNA reads TGTGCCAGCAGTGAAGGTGTGTCCAGTATATTGAACACTGAAGCTTTCTTT.